This passage covers 25 T cell receptor beta chains from one sample sequenced in a study of T cells expressing NK-cell markers. TCRdb re-analyzed the 5' RACE reads; it lists each CDR3 protein once, without DNA. The sample holds some 600,000 distinct CDR3 sequences. What was sequenced was blood T cells: a sorted CD56 or NKG2C T cell subset, CD4+ or CD8+ T cells, or bulk PBMC T cells (not recorded which). These receptors originate from a man younger than 35 in good health.

V is TRBV7-6 and J is TRBJ2-5; TCRdb gives TRBD1 as the D gene, but with no DNA this cannot be confirmed. Germline values: CDR1 SGHVS, CDR2 FNYEAQ. This CDR3 comprises 15 residues. CDR3 amino acids: CASSLAMGGQETQYF.

The chain joins TRBV29-1 to TRBJ2-7; the TCRdb call, TRBD2, lacks DNA for checking. The CDR3 spans 11 residues. Germline lookup yields CDR1 SQVTM and CDR2 ANQGSEA. CDR3 sequence: CSGTSGYEQYF.

The chain has TRBV11-2 and TRBJ1-1; the D gene TCRdb calls, TRBD1, cannot be checked with no DNA. CDR1 and CDR2 from the germline V gene are SGHAT and FQNNGV. The CDR3 is 15 amino acids. The CDR3 protein is CASSLGVNGGTEAFF.

The CDR3 reads CASSEIRTQPQHF. The chain couples TRBV6-1 to TRBJ1-5. Germline V lookup: CDR1 MNHNS, CDR2 SASEGT. The CDR3 runs 13 residues.

The rearrangement links TRBV4-1 to TRBJ2-2; TCRdb proposes TRBD2, but this gene call is untestable without DNA. Germline values: CDR1 MGHRA, CDR2 YSYEKL. This CDR3 has 19 amino acids. CDR3 protein: CASSPLGIAGGPVTGELFF.

The genes are TRBV12-3 or TRBV12-4 and TRBJ1-2; without DNA, the TCRdb call of TRBD1 cannot be checked. The CDR3 runs to 14 residues. CDR3 protein: CASSSSDRGYGYTF.

V usage is TRBV5-6 and J usage is TRBJ2-7. Germline CDR1 is SGHDT and CDR2 is YYEEEE. The CDR3 loop spans 15 amino acids. The CDR3: CASSLSAEWVAEQYF.

This chain joins TRBV29-1 and TRBJ2-1; TCRdb's D call, TRBD2, is unchecked because there is no DNA. CDR1 and CDR2 from the germline V gene are SQVTM and ANQGSEA. The CDR3 is 14 residues long. The CDR3 is CSGSLAGLYNEQFF.

This chain connects TRBV28 to TRBJ2-1; the D gene TCRdb calls, TRBD2, cannot be checked with no DNA. The CDR3 consists of 13 residues. Germline V gives CDR1 MDHEN, CDR2 SYDVKM. CDR3 region: CANTIAGDNEQFF.

The genes are TRBV29-1 and TRBJ2-1; TCRdb gives TRBD1 as the D gene, but with no DNA this cannot be confirmed. Per germline, CDR1 SQVTM and CDR2 ANQGSEA. This CDR3 comprises 14 residues. The chain's CDR3 is CSVLRELSYNEQFF.

The chain couples TRBV4-2 to TRBJ2-3; checking the TCRdb D call of TRBD2 is not possible without DNA. CDR3 length: 20 residues. Germline V gene data show CDR1 as LGHNA and CDR2 as YNFKEQ. The CDR3: CASSQDVVSGLAGRQDTQYF.

The chain couples TRBV10-2 to TRBJ2-1; without DNA, the TCRdb call of TRBD1 cannot be checked. The CDR3 loop spans 16 amino acids. Germline V CDR1 and CDR2: WSHSY, SAAADI. The CDR3 sequence: CASRTSGSPTYNEQFF.

The chain combines TRBV5-1 with TRBJ1-1; TCRdb picks TRBD1, but there is no DNA to check that call. Per germline, CDR1 SGHRS and CDR2 YFSETQ. CDR3 length equals 12 residues. The CDR3 spells CASSFRDSEAFF.

The chain joins TRBV7-9 to TRBJ2-1; TCRdb indicates TRBD2, and absent DNA this call remains unverified. This CDR3 region has 15 residues. Germline CDR1 reads SEHNR; CDR2 reads FQNEAQ (reference sequence). CDR3 sequence: CASSETSGSFNEQFF.

The genes are TRBV12-3 or TRBV12-4 and TRBJ1-5; the D gene TCRdb calls, TRBD1, cannot be checked with no DNA. The CDR3 is 17 residues long. CDR3 sequence reads: CASSFGPTGDSNQPQHF.

The rearrangement links TRBV10-3 to TRBJ1-5; TCRdb lists TRBD1, though no DNA is available to test this call. CDR3 length: 14 amino acids. The V gene's germline CDR1 is ENHRY and CDR2 SYGVKD. The CDR3 spells CAISSGQDNQPQHF.

The V call is TRBV12-3 or TRBV12-4, the J call TRBJ2-3. This CDR3 comprises 13 residues. The CDR3 sequence is CASSLVEPDTQYF.

The rearrangement joins TRBV7-2 to TRBJ2-1; checking the TCRdb D call of TRBD2 is not possible without DNA. Germline CDR1 is SGHTA and CDR2 is FQGNSA. The CDR3 covers 14 residues. The CDR3 here is CASSLLPYDREQFF.

V gene TRBV6-1 combines with J gene TRBJ2-1. The germline V gene encodes CDR1 MNHNS and CDR2 SASEGT. CDR3 size: 14 residues. CDR3 in amino acids: CASRALSGGNEQFF.

The V and J genes are TRBV19 and TRBJ1-1; with no DNA, the TCRdb D assignment of TRBD1 cannot be verified. CDR3 length: 15 amino acids. The germline CDR1 and CDR2 sequences are LNHDA and SQIVND (reference sequence). The CDR3 spells CASSTPGRMNTEAFF.

This rearrangement joins TRBV20-1 to TRBJ2-2; the TRBD1 assignment by TCRdb is unverifiable without DNA. The CDR3 covers 16 residues. Germline V CDR1 and CDR2: DFQATT, SNEGSKA (reference sequence). This chain's CDR3 is CSARVVGQGDTGELFF.

The rearrangement links TRBV6-5 to TRBJ2-7. This CDR3 has 12 amino acids. Germline CDR1 and CDR2: MNHEY and SVGAGI. CDR3 amino acids: CASSYSFGEQYF.

The chain recombines TRBV12-3 or TRBV12-4 with TRBJ2-6; no DNA is available, so the TRBD2 call from TCRdb remains unchecked. This CDR3 has 17 residues. The CDR3 is CASSPDSGRTGANVLTF.

The chain links TRBV6-1 to TRBJ2-7; TCRdb gives TRBD2 as the D gene, but with no DNA this cannot be confirmed. Germline CDR1 MNHNS, CDR2 SASEGT. The CDR3 totals 12 residues. CDR3: CASRDGLREQYF.

The chain links TRBV20-1 to TRBJ2-1; the D call of TRBD2 rests on TCRdb alone, since no DNA is present to check it. Germline values: CDR1 DFQATT, CDR2 SNEGSKA (reference sequence). The CDR3 totals 16 residues. The CDR3 protein is CSARDPLAGGSREQFF.